These T cell receptor beta chains were read from a single sample in a study of chemoradiotherapy in HPV16-positive cancers. Method: immunoSEQ multiplex PCR; TCRdb's copy keeps in-frame clones and lacks some. This table holds about 2,300 clones, about three quarters found once. The sample here was tumor tissue, taken from a patient who underwent chemoradiotherapy. These receptors originate from a human donor with HPV-associated anogenital cancer. Both conserved end residues are part of each CDR3. D genes are given only for firm matches. Size is stated for part of the rows, as once, few or many counts, or as a class when the clone is expanded.

cdr3_aa cdr3_nt clone_size j_call v_call d_call
CASSENPTGGNTIYF TGTGCCAGCAGTGAAAATCCGACAGGGGGAAACACCATATATTTT . TRBJ1-3 TRBV6-1 TRBD1
CASSPTGGGTEAFF TGTGCCAGCAGCCCGACAGGGGGAGGGACTGAAGCTTTCTTT . TRBJ1-1 TRBV7-9 TRBD1
CASVRGQSTDTQYF TGTGCCAGCGTCAGGGGGCAAAGCACAGATACGCAGTATTTT once TRBJ2-3 TRBV6-1 TRBD1
CASSPRTSGLGTQYF TGTGCCAGCAGTCCCCGGACTAGCGGCCTTGGGACCCAGTACTTC large TRBJ2-5 TRBV6-5 TRBD2
CASSLNRVPNTEAFF TGTGCCAGCAGCTTAAACAGGGTCCCGAACACTGAAGCTTTCTTT . TRBJ1-1 TRBV7-2 .
CAIRDYYEQYF TGTGCCATCAGGGACTACTACGAGCAGTACTTC . TRBJ2-7 TRBV10-3 .
CASSSFGQGAAYNEQFF TGTGCCAGCAGTTCTTTTGGACAGGGGGCGGCCTACAATGAGCAGTTCTTC . TRBJ2-1 TRBV28 TRBD1
CASSLVRGRGYTF TGTGCCAGCAGCTTAGTAAGGGGGCGTGGCTACACCTTC . TRBJ1-2 TRBV7-2 TRBD1
CASSQDSDSHHSGANVLTF TGCGCCAGCAGCCAAGACTCCGACAGCCACCACTCTGGGGCCAACGTCCTGACTTTC few TRBJ2-6 TRBV4-3 .
CASSRSDNYGYTF TGTGCCAGCAGCCGTTCGGATAACTATGGCTACACCTTC . TRBJ1-2 TRBV6-5 .
CASSLRGAAYEQYF TGTGCCAGCAGTTTAAGGGGGGCGGCCTACGAGCAGTACTTC . TRBJ2-7 TRBV28 .
CASSPLDEQFF TGTGCCAGCAGCCCCTTGGATGAGCAGTTCTTC . TRBJ2-1 TRBV7-9 .
CASTRAGYGYTF TGTGCCAGCACCAGAGCAGGGTATGGCTACACCTTC . TRBJ1-2 TRBV6-1 .
CASSELRGTGELFF TGTGCCAGCAGTGAACTTCGTGGCACCGGGGAGCTGTTTTTT . TRBJ2-2 TRBV6-1 .
CASSVQGNSGNTIYF TGTGCCAGTAGCGTACAGGGAAACTCTGGAAACACCATATATTTT . TRBJ1-3 TRBV19 .
CASSQERLAGANEQFF TGTGCCAGCAGCCAAGAACGCCTAGCGGGAGCCAATGAGCAGTTCTTC . TRBJ2-1 TRBV4-2 TRBD2
CAISVGTSGYNEQFF TGTGCCATCAGTGTCGGGACTAGCGGATACAATGAGCAGTTCTTC . TRBJ2-1 TRBV10-3 TRBD2
CATSRGSLVRDWDGYTF TGTGCCACCAGCAGAGGGTCCCTTGTTAGGGACTGGGATGGCTACACCTTC . TRBJ1-2 TRBV15 .
CASSRSGNSYEQYF TGTGCCAGCAGCCGATCCGGGAATTCCTACGAGCAGTACTTC once TRBJ2-7 TRBV7-8 .
CAWSPRQGDPLHF TGTGCCTGGAGCCCCAGGCAGGGTGATCCCCTCCACTTT few TRBJ1-6 TRBV30 .
CASTPGQPNSPLHF TGTGCCAGCACCCCGGGACAGCCGAATTCACCCCTCCACTTT few TRBJ1-6 TRBV27 TRBD1
CASSLTADMADTQYF TGTGCCAGCAGCCTCACAGCCGATATGGCAGATACGCAGTATTTT . TRBJ2-3 TRBV5-4 .
CASSYTTGYYEKLFF TGTGCCAGCAGTTACACTACAGGGTACTATGAAAAACTGTTTTTT . TRBJ1-4 TRBV6-5 .
CATRTGAKNIQYF TGTGCCACCAGGACAGGGGCCAAAAACATTCAGTACTTC . TRBJ2-4 TRBV19 TRBD1
CASSLRTGNYGYTF TGTGCCAGCAGTCTTAGGACAGGGAACTATGGCTACACCTTC large TRBJ1-2 TRBV13 TRBD1
CATRQGGNSPLHF TGTGCCACAAGGCAGGGGGGGAATTCACCCCTCCACTTT few TRBJ1-6 TRBV7-8 TRBD1
CASSLLSYRPSGANVLTF TGTGCCAGCAGCTTGTTGTCTTACCGACCCTCTGGGGCCAACGTCCTGACTTTC . TRBJ2-6 TRBV5-6 .
CASSIGAGVTEAFF TGTGCCAGTAGTATAGGAGCGGGGGTCACTGAAGCTTTCTTT . TRBJ1-1 TRBV19 .
CASSIDREGGRETQYF TGTGCCAGCAGCATCGATAGGGAGGGGGGGCGAGAGACCCAGTACTTC . TRBJ2-5 TRBV7-7 .
CASTGLAGADEQFF TGTGCCAGCACGGGACTAGCGGGAGCGGATGAGCAGTTCTTC . TRBJ2-1 TRBV6-1 TRBD2
CASRGRGEVKATDTQYF TGTGCCAGCCGAGGACGAGGGGAGGTCAAGGCGACAGATACGCAGTATTTT . TRBJ2-3 TRBV7-9 .
CASSLVGTTTDTQYF TGCGCCAGCAGCTTGGTGGGGACCACCACAGATACGCAGTATTTT . TRBJ2-3 TRBV5-1 .
CASSLETAENIQYF TGTGCCAGCAGCTTGGAGACCGCCGAAAACATTCAGTACTTC . TRBJ2-4 TRBV5-4 .
CASSLTKTYGYTF TGTGCCAGCAGCCTTACAAAGACCTATGGCTACACCTTC . TRBJ1-2 TRBV7-6 .
CASSEAAFQPQHF TGTGCCAGCAGTGAGGCGGCATTCCAGCCCCAGCATTTT large TRBJ1-5 TRBV2 .
CASSYSRENTEAFF TGTGCCAGCAGTTACTCTAGGGAGAACACTGAAGCTTTCTTT once TRBJ1-1 TRBV6-5 .
CASSSRQGPYYEQYF TGTGCCAGCAGTTCTCGACAGGGCCCGTACTACGAGCAGTACTTC . TRBJ2-7 TRBV28 TRBD1
CASRVRVDTQYF TGTGCCAGCAGGGTCAGGGTAGATACGCAGTATTTT few TRBJ2-3 TRBV2 .
CAWSETDNSPLHF TGTGCCTGGAGTGAGACGGATAATTCACCCCTCCACTTT . TRBJ1-6 TRBV30 .
CASSISPSSYNEQFF TGTGCCAGCAGTATTTCTCCGAGCTCCTACAATGAGCAGTTCTTC . TRBJ2-1 TRBV27 .
CASSIDWEGSSGANVLTF TGTGCCAGTAGTATAGATTGGGAGGGAAGCTCTGGGGCCAACGTCCTGACTTTC . TRBJ2-6 TRBV19 TRBD2
CATSSLNEQFF TGTGCCACCAGCAGTCTGAATGAGCAGTTCTTC . TRBJ2-1 TRBV15 .
CASSESVTTGELFF TGCGCCAGCAGTGAGTCGGTTACCACCGGGGAGCTGTTTTTT . TRBJ2-2 TRBV10-1 .
CASSQDGNRGPEKLFF TGCGCCAGCAGCCAAGATGGTAACAGGGGACCTGAAAAACTGTTTTTT . TRBJ1-4 TRBV4-1 TRBD1
CASSRWDREVDEQFF TGTGCCAGCAGTAGATGGGACAGGGAAGTCGATGAGCAGTTCTTC . TRBJ2-1 TRBV6-6 TRBD1
CASSLEGARTGANVLTF TGTGCCAGCAGTTTAGAGGGAGCCCGGACGGGCGCCAACGTCCTGACTTTC . TRBJ2-6 TRBV27 .
CASSPDSGTGELFF TGTGCCAGCAGCCCAGACTCAGGGACCGGGGAGCTGTTTTTT . TRBJ2-2 TRBV5-6 .
CASSERGRGTDTQYF TGTGCCAGCAGTGAGCGGGGAAGGGGCACAGATACGCAGTATTTT . TRBJ2-3 TRBV25-1 .